A single sample is the source of the 31 T cell receptor beta chains below, sequenced in a study of blood T cell repertoires in COVID-19. The assay was immunoSEQ multiplex PCR, and TCRdb's table has in-frame clones only and misses some. The data contain about 78,000 clones, about 90% of them singletons. Sequencing was performed on peripheral blood. These TCRs come from a woman between 50 and 59 years old in a cohort sampled during active COVID-19.

The chain carries TRBV5-1 and TRBJ2-7; 8 bases are shared with TRBD1. This CDR3 is built from 14 residues. Per the germline V gene, CDR1 is SGHRS and CDR2 is YFSETQ. J gave up 2 bases and V 1 base, and 2 bases lay outside the gene matches. CDR3 DNA: TGCGCCAGCAGCTTGTTACAGGGGGCCTACGAGCAGTACTTC. This codes for CASSLLQGAYEQYF.

This sequence joins TRBV19 and TRBJ1-1; unclear D gene. Trimming pared 1 base from V and 6 bases from J, leaving 12 bases between. CDR1 LNHDA and CDR2 SQIVND come from the germline V gene (reference sequence). The CDR3 sequence is 14 residues long. CDR3 amino acids: CASSIGPMGPEAFF. The CDR3 DNA reads TGTGCCAGTAGTATAGGGCCCATGGGCCCTGAAGCTTTCTTT.

The chain employs TRBV18 and TRBJ1-1; 9 bases align to TRBD1. Trimming removed 6 bases from V and 3 bases from J; junction bases left unmatched: 8. The CDR3 has 15 amino acids. Germline V gene lookup returns CDR1 KGHSH and CDR2 LQKENI. CDR3 in amino acids: CASSPNRGLDTEAFF. The CDR3 DNA reads as TGTGCCAGCTCGCCAAACAGGGGGCTGGACACTGAAGCTTTCTTT.

The rearrangement uses TRBV2 and TRBJ2-3; 10 nucleotides line up with TRBD2. Trimming took 2 bases from V and 0 from J; bases not matched to a gene: 8. The CDR3 loop spans 18 amino acids. Germline CDR1 reads SNHLY; CDR2 reads FYNNEI. The CDR3 DNA sequence: TGTGCCAGCAGTGAACAGGCTAGCGGGAGACTTAGCACAGATACGCAGTATTTT. Amino acid sequence: CASSEQASGRLSTDTQYF.

The rearrangement joins TRBV30 to TRBJ2-1, with 7 bases that match TRBD1. The CDR3 runs 15 residues. Trimming at V came to 1 base and at J to 10 bases, leaving 13 bases not matched to a gene. Germline CDR1 is GTSNPN and CDR2 is SVGIG (reference sequence). DNA for the CDR3: TGTGCCTGGAGTGCCCTTGAGACAGGGTGGGTCGAGCAGTTCTTC. Translation: CAWSALETGWVEQFF. Complete variable domain (other parts from reference TRBV30 and TRBJ2-1): SQTIHQWPATLVQPVGSPLSLECTVEGTSNPNLYWYRQAAGRGLQLLFYSVGIGQISSEVPQNLSASRPQDRQFILSSKKLLLSDSGFYLCAWSALETGWVEQFFGPGTRLTVL.

The V and J genes are TRBV2 and TRBJ1-2, with TRBD1 matching over 9 bases. Germline CDR1 SNHLY, CDR2 FYNNEI. CDR3 size: 14 residues. The V and J ends lost 4 bases and 4 bases, in that order; junction bases with no gene match: 4. The CDR3 DNA is TGTGCCAGCAGTGGACAGGGGGGGATCTATGGCTACACCTTC. Its protein is CASSGQGGIYGYTF.

This clone has just one count. V is TRBV12-3 or TRBV12-4 and J is TRBJ1-1; D is uncertain. The V end lost 6 bases, the J end lost 1 base, and 9 bases lay between the germline ends. This CDR3 is 13 amino acids long. CDR3 DNA: TGTGCCAGCAGAACGACGGGGAACACTGAAGCTTTCTTT. Translation gives CASRTTGNTEAFF.

J is TRBJ1-1 and V is TRBV7-6, with TRBD1 matching over 8 bases. V trimming: 5 bases; J trimming: 0 bases; junction bases outside the gene matches: 5. Per germline, CDR1 SGHVS and CDR2 FNYEAQ. The length of the CDR3 is 15 residues. CDR3 nucleotide sequence: TGTGCCAGCAGCGAGACAGGGGTTATGAACACTGAAGCTTTCTTT. It codes for CASSETGVMNTEAFF.

The rearrangement links TRBV28 to TRBJ1-1; D unresolved. Trimming cost V 2 bases and J 5 bases, with 12 bases left between them. This CDR3 has 14 amino acids. Looked up from germline, CDR1 is MDHEN and CDR2 is SYDVKM. CDR3 DNA sequence: TGTGCCAGCAGTTTAGAAGTTACGAGAACTGAAGCTTTCTTT. This sequence encodes CASSLEVTRTEAFF.

The chain carries TRBV14 and TRBJ1-2, with a possible D match to TRBD1 (6 bases). V lost 1 base and J 8 bases, leaving 11 bases between the germline ends. The V gene's germline CDR1 is SGHDN and CDR2 FVKESK. The length of the CDR3 is 13 residues. The CDR3 here is CASSQVQGSGYTF. The CDR3 bases are TGTGCCAGCAGCCAAGTTCAGGGGAGCGGCTACACCTTC.

The V and J genes are TRBV10-1 and TRBJ1-1; the match to TRBD1 covers 10 bases. Unmatched junction bases numbered 8, after V lost 5 bases and J lost 8 bases. This CDR3 is 14 amino acids long. Germline-derived CDR1 and CDR2 are WNHNN and SYGVQD (reference sequence). The CDR3 DNA follows: TGCGCCAGCAGTCCTAGGACAGGGGGATGGGAAGCTTTCTTT. Its protein is CASSPRTGGWEAFF.

The rearrangement joins TRBV7-2 to TRBJ2-3, with TRBD2 matching over 8 bases. The CDR3 is 16 amino acids. The trim removed 0 bases at V and 3 bases at J, leaving 5 bases unmatched. Germline CDR1 SGHTA, CDR2 FQGNSA. The DNA of the CDR3 is TGTGCCAGCAGCTTAGCGGGCGGGAGGAATACAGATACGCAGTATTTT. Protein sequence: CASSLAGGRNTDTQYF.

The V call is TRBV7-6, the J call TRBJ2-1; a weak D match, TRBD1 (6 bases). Germline V gene sequence: CDR1 SGHVS, CDR2 FNYEAQ. V dropped 7 bases and J dropped 10 bases, with 23 bases sitting between them. The CDR3 covers 15 residues. The CDR3 DNA is TGTGCCAGCATCCTGGGGGCGGTTCTCACTGGGGAGCAGTTCTTC. Translated: CASILGAVLTGEQFF.

CDR3 nucleotide sequence: TGTGCCATCAGTGATGGGGACATCGACTCCTACGAGCAGTACTTC. Translated: CAISDGDIDSYEQYF. The chain carries TRBV10-3 and TRBJ2-7; maybe TRBD1 (6 bases). Germline V gives CDR1 ENHRY, CDR2 SYGVKD. Deletions cut 3 bases from V and 0 bases from J, with 12 bases between. The CDR3 extends over 15 amino acids.

V and J are TRBV27 and TRBJ1-5, with D possibly matching TRBD1 (5 bases). V was trimmed by 3 bases and J by 3 bases, leaving 9 bases between them. The CDR3 is 14 residues long. Germline V gene sequence: CDR1 MNHEY, CDR2 SMNVEV (reference sequence). CDR3: CASSFGADNQPQHF. In nucleotides, the CDR3 is TGTGCCAGCAGTTTTGGGGCGGACAATCAGCCCCAGCATTTT.

This rearrangement joins TRBV12-2 to TRBJ2-1; the table assigns TRBD1, which was not confirmed against the DNA. TRBV12-2 is tagged as a pseudogene. CDR3 size: 13 residues. CDR3 region: CASRFPPTGWEFF. CDR3 nucleotides: TGTGCAAGTCGTTTCCCCCCGACAGGGTGGGAGTTCTTC.

The chain uses TRBV19 and TRBJ1-2, with 7 bases that match TRBD1. J lost 1 base, V lost 9 bases, and 5 bases had no gene match. This CDR3 is built from 13 residues. The germline V gene has CDR1 LNHDA and CDR2 SQIVND (reference sequence). CDR3 DNA sequence: TGTGCCAGCAGAAGACAGGGTAACTATGGCTACACCTTC. This sequence encodes CASRRQGNYGYTF.

The rearrangement joins TRBV3-1 (or the pseudogene TRBV3-2) to TRBJ2-5, with 13 bases fitting TRBD2. CDR1 is LGHDT and CDR2 is YNNKEL in the germline V gene (reference sequence). This CDR3 has 16 amino acids. J gave up 4 bases and V 1 base, and 3 bases lay outside the gene matches. CDR3 bases: TGTGCCAGCAGCCAAGGGACTAGCGGGAGTACAGAGACCCAGTACTTC. Residues: CASSQGTSGSTETQYF.

V is TRBV27 and J is TRBJ1-2, with TRBD1 matching 8 bases. The trim removed 2 bases at V and 4 bases at J, leaving 6 bases unmatched. The CDR3 runs 15 residues. Germline CDR1 MNHEY, CDR2 SMNVEV (reference sequence). CDR3 region: CASSLKGQVGYGYTF. The CDR3, as DNA: TGTGCCAGCAGTTTAAAGGGACAGGTGGGCTATGGCTACACCTTC.

On this clone: The germline gene is not matched at one end of the junction; a read error may be the cause. The rearrangement uses TRBV19 and TRBJ2-1; D remains ambiguous. CDR1 is LNHDA, CDR2 SQIVND, per germline (reference sequence). There are 13 residues in the CDR3. CDR3 in amino acids: CASSIDLRIRLVF. The CDR3 coding sequence is TGTGCCAGTAGTATAGATCTCAGGATTCGCCTGGTCTTC.

CDR3 coding DNA: TGTGCCAGCAGTTTGAGATGGACAGACACTAACTATGGCTACACCTTC. Protein sequence: CASSLRWTDTNYGYTF. The rearrangement uses TRBV27 and TRBJ1-2, with D possibly matching TRBD1 (6 bases). CDR1 MNHEY and CDR2 SMNVEV come from the germline V gene (reference sequence). V lost 3 bases, J lost 0 bases, and 14 bases lay in between. This CDR3 has 16 residues.

This clone has only one observation. The chain is built from TRBV14 and TRBJ2-2; no definite D call. The CDR3 runs to 13 residues. Trimming took off 4 bases at V and 4 bases at J, with 7 bases between the two ends. Germline V lookup: CDR1 SGHDN, CDR2 FVKESK. In DNA, the CDR3 is TGTGCCAGCAGCCCTCTCTTCACCGGGGAGCTGTTTTTT. Encoded protein: CASSPLFTGELFF.

The chain carries TRBV29-1 and TRBJ1-2; 8 bases line up with TRBD1. CDR1 is SQVTM, CDR2 ANQGSEA, per germline. V shed 1 base, J shed 5 bases, and the junction held 6 bases outside the gene matches. This CDR3 spans 14 amino acids. The CDR3 nucleotides are TGCAGCGTTGAAGTGCAGGGGGCGCGGTATGGCTACACCTTC. The encoded protein is CSVEVQGARYGYTF.

V and J are TRBV7-3 and TRBJ2-1, with 12 bases aligning to TRBD1. Per the germline V gene, CDR1 is SGHTA and CDR2 is FQGTGA. The CDR3 consists of 15 residues. Trimming took 5 bases from V and 7 from J; bases not matched to a gene: 6. In DNA form, the CDR3 reads TGTGCCAGCAGCATAGGGACAGGGGGCAGGAATGAGCAGTTCTTC. This encodes CASSIGTGGRNEQFF.

This clone was seen only once. This rearrangement joins TRBV5-4 to TRBJ2-1; D is perhaps TRBD1 (5 bases). V lost 7 bases to trimming and J lost 4 bases, with 12 bases between them. Germline V gives CDR1 SGHNT, CDR2 YYREEE (reference sequence). This CDR3 is 13 amino acids long. CDR3 amino acids: CASARGGYNEQFF. In DNA, the CDR3 is TGTGCCAGCGCAAGGGGCGGTTACAATGAGCAGTTCTTC.

The rearrangement joins TRBV19 to TRBJ1-5; possibly TRBD1 for D (5 bases). Germline-derived CDR1 and CDR2 are LNHDA and SQIVND (reference sequence). V was cut by 0 bases and J by 7 bases, with 13 bases left in between. The CDR3 extends over 15 amino acids. The DNA for the CDR3 is TGTGCCAGTAGTATAGAGGGGAGGGGCAGCCAGCCCCAGCATTTT. Protein sequence: CASSIEGRGSQPQHF.

This chain connects TRBV14 to TRBJ2-1; TRBD1 is a possible D gene (6 bases). The CDR3 is 14 amino acids. Germline-derived CDR1 and CDR2 are SGHDN and FVKESK. Trimming shortened V by 2 bases and J by 8 bases, and 13 bases separated the two germline ends. CDR3 in DNA: TGTGCCAGCAGCCAATTGTCCAGGGGCCATGAGCAGTTCTTC. Amino acid sequence: CASSQLSRGHEQFF.

This chain joins TRBV19 and TRBJ2-1; the D gene is possibly TRBD1 (6 bases). This CDR3 region has 15 residues. Looked up from germline, CDR1 is LNHDA and CDR2 is SQIVND (reference sequence). The V gene lost 6 bases and the J gene lost 5 bases, with 17 bases spanning the gap. Here the CDR3 reads CASSVGWGPDNEQFF. The CDR3 nucleotides are TGTGCCAGTAGCGTAGGGTGGGGGCCAGACAATGAGCAGTTCTTC.

This clone was recorded once. The V gene is TRBV7-9, the J gene TRBJ1-2; perhaps TRBD1 as D (5 bases). Germline values: CDR1 SEHNR, CDR2 FQNEAQ (reference sequence). The CDR3 consists of 14 residues. Trimming removed 5 bases from V and 3 bases from J, with 13 bases in between. CDR3 residues: CASSRGQGDYGYTF. CDR3 coding DNA: TGTGCCAGCAGCCGTGGCCAAGGGGACTATGGCTACACCTTC.

Written as DNA, the CDR3 is TGTGCCAGCAGCTTAGGTTGGACAGGGGGATCGCAAGAGACCCAGTACTTC. Its translation is CASSLGWTGGSQETQYF. The rearrangement uses TRBV11-2 and TRBJ2-5, with TRBD1 matching 10 bases. The CDR3 has 17 residues. The V gene end was trimmed by 1 base and the J gene end by 2 bases; junction bases not matched to a gene: 7. In germline, CDR1 is SGHAT, CDR2 FQNNGV. The full variable domain, with the rest looked up from reference TRBV11-2 and TRBJ2-5, is EAGVAQSPRYKIIEKRQSVAFWCNPISGHATLYWYQQILGQGPKLLIQFQNNGVVDDSQLPKDRFSAERLKGVDSTLKIQPAKLEDSAVYLCASSLGWTGGSQETQYFGPGTRLLVL.

J is TRBJ1-1 and V is TRBV11-3; the match to TRBD1 covers 7 bases. This CDR3 is 14 amino acids long. The junction had 4 bases not matched to a gene; V was cut back by 4 bases and J by 2 bases. Germline V lookup: CDR1 SGHNT, CDR2 YENEEA. CDR3 DNA: TGTGCCAGCAGCTCGGGGGACAGAAACACTGAAGCTTTCTTT. Protein sequence: CASSSGDRNTEAFF.